The clone carrying this T cell receptor (beta chain) appeared many times. CDR3 length: 14 amino acids. Germline V gene sequence: CDR1 LNHNV, CDR2 YYDKDF (reference sequence). V dropped 5 bases and J dropped 7 bases, with 12 bases sitting between them. The data originate from a study of Graves' ophthalmopathy and Graves' hyperthyroidism. As the template, RNA transcripts were used to amplify TCR beta CDR3 regions. RT-PCR was first run with HTBI primers, then multiplex PCR in a second round. TCRdb passed the multiplex PCR reads through MiXCR, listing each CDR3 protein once. The repertoire has some 1.1 million distinct CDR3 sequences, about 36% of them found once; the top ten carry roughly 11%. Included hyperthyroidism patients were aged 18 to 65 and newly diagnosed (under 2 months' duration). Patients were excluded if they had other autoimmune diseases or uncontrolled infections, and likewise if pregnancy or lactation applied. A diagnosis was made from clinical symptoms together with serum thyroxine, TRAb, thyroid ultrasound and orbital computed tomography.

The sequenced sample was peripheral blood or thyroid tissue (not recorded which). The genes are TRBV15 and TRBJ1-6, with a tentative D call TRBD1 (6 bases). This clonotype originated in an adult man with Graves' hyperthyroidism. This CDR3 is CATSSTGLNSPLHF. CDR3 DNA: TGTGCCACCAGCTCTACAGGGTTGAATTCACCCCTCCACTTT.